What follows are 15 T cell receptor beta chains derived from one specimen sequenced in a study of T cell responses to AZD1222 COVID-19 vaccine (dated by TCRdb to about 2021). The sample's time point label, decoded: about 28 days (+/-7) after the second vaccine dose. Explained via the paper, the treatment or condition label denotes: meningococcal conjugate vaccine given as trial control. The library relied on the immunoSEQ multiplex PCR assay. As stored in TCRdb, this immuneACCESS dataset retains in-frame rearrangements with V and J assigned. A fraction of the clones does not appear; measured against another copy, unresolved V genes explain less than half of the discrepancy, and the remainder lacks a known reason. The sample table contains about 140,000 clones; only one count was recorded for 75% to 95% of them. The ten largest make up roughly 7.6% of the sample. The material sequenced was peripheral blood, taken 28 days after the second dose of the MenACWY control vaccine. The receptors here all came from an adult who received the MenACWY meningococcal vaccine as a control.

The CDR3 protein is CASTRNNPTDGELFF. The CDR3, as DNA: TGCGCCAGCACCAGAAATAACCCGACAGACGGGGAGCTGTTTTTT. The chain combines TRBV5-1 with TRBJ2-2; a weak D match, TRBD1 (5 bases). Germline CDR1 SGHRS, CDR2 YFSETQ. Deletions cut 6 bases from V and 7 bases from J, with 19 bases between. The length of the CDR3 is 15 residues. The complete variable domain, with remaining parts taken from reference TRBV5-1 and TRBJ2-2, reads KAGVTQTPRYLIKTRGQQVTLSCSPISGHRSVSWYQQTPGQGLQFLFEYFSETQRNKGNFPGRFSGRQFSNSRSEMNVSTLELGDSALYLCASTRNNPTDGELFFGEGSRLTVL.

The chain carries TRBV19 and TRBJ1-2; 7 bases map to TRBD1. Germline trimming cut 5 bases from V and 0 bases from J; bases unmatched to any gene: 9. This CDR3 is 16 amino acids long. The V gene's germline CDR1 is LNHDA and CDR2 SQIVND (reference sequence). The CDR3 sequence is CASSYRDSFTNYGYTF. The CDR3 DNA sequence: TGTGCCAGTAGTTACCGGGACAGTTTTACTAACTATGGCTACACCTTC.

CDR3 amino acids: CASSLSGTGSGYTF. In DNA, the CDR3 is TGTGCCAGCAGTTTATCCGGGACAGGGAGCGGCTACACCTTC. The genes are TRBV28 and TRBJ1-2, with 9 positions matching TRBD1. The CDR3 is made up of 14 amino acids. The germline V gene encodes CDR1 MDHEN and CDR2 SYDVKM. Losses at the gene ends were 1 base for V and 8 bases for J; bases not matched to a gene: 5.

In nucleotides, the CDR3 is TGTGCCATCAGTGAGTCGGGGGACAGGGTCGATTCACCCCTCCACTTT. Translated: CAISESGDRVDSPLHF. The rearrangement uses TRBV10-3 and TRBJ1-6, with 9 nucleotides matching TRBD1. CDR3 size: 16 residues. V lost 0 bases, J lost 8 bases, and 5 bases stayed unmatched. Germline V lookup: CDR1 ENHRY, CDR2 SYGVKD.

The chain carries TRBV2 and TRBJ1-5, with 7 bases lining up with TRBD1. The CDR3 has 14 amino acids. Unmatched junction bases numbered 6, after V lost 6 bases and J lost 4 bases. CDR1 and CDR2 (germline): SNHLY, FYNNEI. The CDR3 loop reads CASRAQGGNQPQHF. The CDR3 DNA follows: TGTGCCAGCAGAGCCCAGGGGGGTAATCAGCCCCAGCATTTT.

The V call is TRBV18, the J call TRBJ2-1; TRBD2 might be the D (5 bases). Trimming pared 1 base from V and 9 bases from J, leaving 10 bases between. CDR1 KGHSH and CDR2 LQKENI come from the germline V gene. There are 13 residues in the CDR3. Written as DNA, the CDR3 is TGTGCCAGCTCACCACAAACAGAGGGTGAGCAGTTCTTC. It translates to CASSPQTEGEQFF.

The V and J genes are TRBV12-5 and TRBJ2-1; TRBD1 matches at 8 bases. The V gene's germline CDR1 is LGHNT and CDR2 FRNRAP. The junction had 5 bases not matched to a gene; V was cut back by 0 bases and J by 4 bases. The CDR3 covers 16 residues. Written as DNA, the CDR3 is TGTGCTAGTGGTTTGGTCCGGGACAGGAATTACAATGAGCAGTTCTTC. It specifies CASGLVRDRNYNEQFF.

The chain links TRBV9 to TRBJ2-7, with D perhaps matching TRBD2 (5 bases). Germline CDR1 reads SGDLS; CDR2 reads YYNGEE. V lost 1 base to trimming and J lost 3 bases, with 11 bases between them. The CDR3 length is 14 residues. CDR3 residues: CASSVQAGLYEQYF. CDR3 DNA: TGTGCCAGCAGCGTACAGGCTGGACTCTACGAGCAGTACTTC. Drawing the rest from reference TRBV9 and TRBJ2-7, the complete variable domain is DSGVTQTPKHLITATGQRVTLRCSPRSGDLSVYWYQQSLDQGLQFLIQYYNGEERAKGNILERFSAQQFPDLHSELNLSSLELGDSALYFCASSVQAGLYEQYFGPGTRLTVT.

This clone was seen a handful of times. J is TRBJ2-2 and V is TRBV5-6; no firm D call. This CDR3 has 14 residues. The V end lost 0 bases, the J end lost 6 bases, and 9 bases lay between the germline ends. CDR1 and CDR2 (germline): SGHDT, YYEEEE. CDR3 region: CASSLDFGAGELFF. For the CDR3, the DNA is TGTGCCAGCAGCTTGGATTTCGGTGCCGGGGAGCTGTTTTTT. The full variable domain, rest sourced from reference TRBV5-6 and TRBJ2-2, is DAGVTQSPTHLIKTRGQQVTLRCSPKSGHDTVSWYQQALGQGPQFIFQYYEEEERQRGNFPDRFSGHQFPNYSSELNVNALLLGDSALYLCASSLDFGAGELFFGEGSRLTVL.

This sequence joins TRBV9 and TRBJ2-5, with TRBD1 identical over 8 bases. Germline values: CDR1 SGDLS, CDR2 YYNGEE. With V trimmed by 5 bases and J by 1 base, 7 bases remained unmatched. The CDR3 is made up of 15 amino acids. Written as DNA, the CDR3 is TGTGCCAGCAGTCGTGACAGGGGATCCCAAGAGACCCAGTACTTC. Translating gives CASSRDRGSQETQYF.

The V and J genes are TRBV5-1 and TRBJ1-5; D gene uncertain. V lost 0 bases, J lost 9 bases, and 4 bases lay in between. In germline, CDR1 is SGHRS, CDR2 YFSETQ. There are 11 residues in the CDR3. The CDR3: CASSLVRPQHF. The CDR3 region has the DNA TGCGCCAGCAGCTTGGTTCGGCCCCAGCATTTT.

The chain recombines TRBV5-1 with TRBJ2-1; D not resolved. CDR1 and CDR2 (germline): SGHRS, YFSETQ. This CDR3 comprises 17 residues. Trimming removed 0 bases at V and 0 bases at J, with 13 bases between. The CDR3 nucleotides are TGCGCCAGCAGCTTGGAATTTCAGCATGCCTCCTACAATGAGCAGTTCTTC. Translation: CASSLEFQHASYNEQFF.

The rearrangement joins TRBV7-2 to TRBJ1-5; D is unclear. Germline V gene data show CDR1 as SGHTA and CDR2 as FQGNSA. V lost 0 bases, J lost 4 bases, and 10 bases lay in between. The CDR3 is 15 amino acids. The CDR3 here is CASSLAGGQNQPQHF. In nucleotides, the CDR3 is TGTGCCAGCAGCTTAGCGGGTGGTCAGAATCAGCCCCAGCATTTT.

The chain links TRBV6-5 to TRBJ1-5, with unresolved D. The CDR3 contains 16 residues. Germline-derived CDR1 and CDR2 are MNHEY and SVGAGI. The V gene lost 2 bases and the J gene lost 0 bases, with 11 bases spanning the gap. CDR3 residues: CASSYHSPNSNQPQHF. CDR3 nucleotide sequence: TGTGCCAGCAGTTACCACAGTCCTAATAGCAATCAGCCCCAGCATTTT.

V is TRBV5-4 and J is TRBJ1-2; D perhaps matches TRBD1 (5 bases). CDR1 and CDR2 from the germline V gene are SGHNT and YYREEE (reference sequence). The CDR3 is made up of 14 amino acids. V lost 4 bases and J 1 base, leaving 11 bases between the germline ends. CDR3 sequence reads: CASSLRDVNYGYTF. The CDR3 DNA reads as TGTGCCAGCAGCCTCCGGGACGTTAACTATGGCTACACCTTC.